These 26 T cell receptor beta chains were sequenced from one sample in a study of T cell repertoires in cytomegalovirus infection. For these TCRs, the target antigens are not known. TCRdb re-called the reads through MiXCR, storing one row per CDR3 protein. The sample has roughly 500,000 distinct CDR3 sequences, 30% to 40% seen once. The source material was cultured PBMCs, sampled from culture after CMV antigen stimulation. The receptors shown here come from a human donor in good health (CMV status not recorded). Some clones in this sample may be carry-over from other donors' samples.

The chain couples TRBV5-6 to TRBJ2-1; TRBD2 matches 7 bases. The J segment lost 7 bases and the V segment lost 3 bases, leaving 13 bases of the junction unmatched. The V gene's germline CDR1 is SGHDT and CDR2 YYEEEE. The CDR3 is made up of 16 amino acids. CDR3 protein: CASSSEREIVRNEQFF. The CDR3, as DNA: TGTGCCAGCAGCTCCGAGCGGGAAATAGTTAGGAATGAGCAGTTCTTC.

This clonotype turned up a few times. This chain uses TRBV11-3 with TRBJ2-3, with D unresolved. The length of the CDR3 is 10 residues. V gave up 8 bases and J gave up 7 bases, with 7 bases separating them. Germline V gives CDR1 SGHNT, CDR2 YENEEA. The CDR3 DNA sequence: TGTGCCAGCGGATCTAATACGCAGTATTTT. It translates to CASGSNTQYF.

The chain is built from TRBV7-6 and TRBJ2-7; 9 nucleotides line up with TRBD1. The V segment lost 3 bases and the J segment 2 bases; nucleotides outside the gene matches: 8. The CDR3 has 16 amino acids. CDR1 and CDR2 from the germline V gene are SGHVS and FNYEAQ. The CDR3 sequence: CASSLKDRGHTYEQYV. As DNA, the CDR3 is TGTGCCAGCAGCTTGAAGGACAGGGGCCACACCTACGAGCAGTACGTC.

This chain uses TRBV19 with TRBJ2-2; possibly TRBD1 for D (6 bases). Germline CDR1 LNHDA, CDR2 SQIVND (reference sequence). V lost 8 bases, J lost 6 bases, and 19 bases lay in between. This CDR3 is built from 15 residues. The CDR3 protein is CASQIWGPGAGELFF. CDR3 sequence (DNA): TGTGCCAGTCAAATCTGGGGGCCTGGGGCCGGGGAGCTGTTTTTT.

V is TRBV7-9 and J is TRBJ1-4, with D possibly being TRBD1 (6 bases). The CDR3 length is 16 residues. Germline CDR1 is SEHNR and CDR2 is FQNEAQ (reference sequence). Between the trimmed V and J ends, which lost 3 bases and 6 bases, there was a span of 17 bases. The CDR3: CASSFYPTGLDEKLFF. DNA for the CDR3: TGTGCCAGCAGCTTCTACCCGACAGGACTGGATGAAAAACTGTTTTTT.

This clonotype was recorded a few times. The chain couples TRBV7-6 to TRBJ2-2; possibly TRBD1 or TRBD2 for D (5 bases each). V was trimmed by 5 bases and J by 3 bases, leaving 10 bases between them. The CDR3 extends over 14 amino acids. Germline V gene sequence: CDR1 SGHVS, CDR2 FNYEAQ. The CDR3 nucleotides read TGTGCCAGCAGCCACCGGGGACACACCGGGGAGCTGTTTTTT. It yields the protein CASSHRGHTGELFF.

This clonotype appeared many times. This sequence joins TRBV7-2 and TRBJ1-2, with 9 bases aligning to TRBD1. The CDR3 is 14 residues long. Germline assignment: CDR1 SGHTA and CDR2 FQGNSA. Unmatched junction bases numbered 5, after V lost 4 bases and J lost 5 bases. In DNA form, the CDR3 reads TGTGCCAGCAGCTCAACCGGGACAGGGTATGGCTACACCTTC. Amino acid sequence: CASSSTGTGYGYTF.

The chain recombines TRBV20-1 with TRBJ2-5; D call uncertain. CDR3 length equals 14 residues. Trimming shortened V by 5 bases and J by 4 bases, and 17 bases separated the two germline ends. Germline values: CDR1 DFQATT, CDR2 SNEGSKA (reference sequence). The CDR3 loop is CSALSTVGTETQYF. The DNA of the CDR3 is TGCAGTGCTTTATCAACGGTTGGAACAGAGACCCAGTACTTC.

This clonotype was seen more than once but under ten times. The chain carries TRBV12-3 or TRBV12-4 and TRBJ2-5, with D perhaps TRBD1 or TRBD2 (6 bases each). The CDR3 covers 17 residues. V was clipped by 6 bases and J by 3 bases, with 23 bases between them. CDR3 nucleotide sequence: TGTGCCAGCAGCACGGTCTCTGGGGGGCGGCCGAAAGAGACCCAGTACTTC. It is translated as CASSTVSGGRPKETQYF.

The genes are TRBV7-2 and TRBJ1-1, with D unclear. With 8 bases removed from V and 0 bases from J, the gap between germline ends came to 13 bases. This CDR3 has 14 residues. The germline V gene has CDR1 SGHTA and CDR2 FQGNSA. The CDR3 sequence is CASEVSRVNTEAFF. DNA of the CDR3: TGTGCCAGCGAAGTTTCGAGGGTGAACACTGAAGCTTTCTTT.

V is TRBV6-2 or TRBV6-3 and J is TRBJ2-1, with D possibly matching TRBD2 (6 bases). CDR3 length equals 16 residues. Trimming removed 2 bases at V and 3 bases at J, with 14 bases between. CDR1 and CDR2 from the germline V gene are MNHEY and SVGEGT. The CDR3 loop is CASSYHREAGYNEQFF. CDR3 DNA sequence: TGTGCCAGCAGTTACCATAGGGAGGCGGGCTACAATGAGCAGTTCTTC.

The gene calls are TRBV6-5 and TRBJ1-6, with 8 nucleotides matching TRBD1. Trimming took 6 bases from V and 9 from J; bases not matched to a gene: 4. Germline-derived CDR1 and CDR2 are MNHEY and SVGAGI. The CDR3 runs to 13 residues. The CDR3 bases are TGTGCCAGCAGCGGACAGGGAGCTTCACCCCTCCACTTT. It codes for CASSGQGASPLHF.

The table lists this clonotype with many counts. The V and J genes are TRBV19 and TRBJ2-2, with 7 bases that match TRBD1. The CDR3 contains 16 residues. The ends lost 7 bases at V and 6 bases at J; junction bases unmatched: 14. Looked up from germline, CDR1 is LNHDA and CDR2 is SQIVND (reference sequence). The CDR3: CASTPDRASMAGELFF. Written as DNA, the CDR3 is TGTGCCAGTACTCCAGACAGGGCAAGTATGGCCGGGGAGCTGTTTTTT.

This rearrangement joins TRBV6-6 to TRBJ2-2; the match to TRBD2 covers 11 bases. V lost 6 bases, J lost 6 bases, and 15 bases stayed unmatched. CDR3 size: 18 residues. Germline loops: CDR1 MNHNY, CDR2 SVGAGI (reference sequence). Here the CDR3 DNA reads TGTGCCAGCAGCCCCCTTAGCGGGAGGGCCATTTGGGCCGGGGAGCTGTTTTTT. As protein: CASSPLSGRAIWAGELFF.

CDR3 DNA: TGTGCCAGCAGTTACTCGATCACCGGGACAGGGGGCCGGCAGCCCCAGCATTTT. Amino acids: CASSYSITGTGGRQPQHF. This chain links TRBV6-2 or TRBV6-3 with TRBJ1-5; 12 bases match TRBD1. The CDR3 consists of 18 residues. Trimming cost V 0 bases and J 7 bases; bases outside gene matches: 10. Germline CDR1 and CDR2: MNHEY and SVGEGT.

This clonotype was seen at least ten times. The chain carries TRBV7-2 and TRBJ1-5, with 7 positions matching TRBD1. Per germline, CDR1 SGHTA and CDR2 FQGNSA. Losses at the gene ends were 3 bases for V and 0 bases for J; bases not matched to a gene: 26. There are 23 residues in the CDR3. CDR3 nucleotides: TGTGCCAGCAGCTTCTCCAGTAGGGGGTTCTGTGACAGGGAGGTTTTTAGCAATCAGCCCCAGCATTTT. Its protein product is CASSFSSRGFCDREVFSNQPQHF.

The rearrangement uses TRBV5-6 and TRBJ2-4; TRBD2 agrees at 8 bases. Germline lookup yields CDR1 SGHDT and CDR2 YYEEEE. V was pared by 4 bases and J by 7 bases, with 13 bases of the junction left unmatched. The CDR3 length is 16 residues. The DNA of the CDR3 is TGTGCCAGCAGCATACTTGAAGCGGGAGCGGGGAACATTCAGTACTTC. This encodes CASSILEAGAGNIQYF.

V is TRBV7-6 and J is TRBJ1-2; 7 positions agree with TRBD1. The CDR3 sequence is 17 residues long. J gave up 0 bases and V 5 bases, and 12 bases lay outside the gene matches. The germline V gene encodes CDR1 SGHVS and CDR2 FNYEAQ. The CDR3 DNA sequence: TGTGCCAGCAGCCGGTCCCGGGACAGCGCTCCTAACTATGGCTACACCTTC. Its protein product is CASSRSRDSAPNYGYTF.

This clonotype was recorded a few times. The genes are TRBV15 and TRBJ2-7; no clear D gene. Germline-derived CDR1 and CDR2 are LNHNV and YYDKDF (reference sequence). The CDR3 is 14 amino acids. The CDR3 DNA is TGTGCCACTAGCAGAGAAGAGCTCTCCTACGAGCAGTACGTC. Encoded protein: CATSREELSYEQYV.

The V gene is TRBV20-1, the J gene TRBJ1-5, with D perhaps TRBD1 (6 bases). V was shortened by 6 bases and J by 0 bases, with 12 bases between the two germline ends. The CDR3 has 14 residues. Germline CDR1 and CDR2: DFQATT and SNEGSKA (reference sequence). In DNA form, the CDR3 reads TGCAGTGCGAGCAGGGGAGATAGCAATCAGCCCCAGCATTTT. Amino acids: CSASRGDSNQPQHF.

The chain links TRBV20-1 to TRBJ1-5; TRBD1 is a possible D gene (5 bases). Germline CDR1 reads DFQATT; CDR2 reads SNEGSKA (reference sequence). The CDR3 contains 16 residues. The V gene lost 3 bases and the J gene lost 2 bases, with 17 bases spanning the gap. The CDR3 DNA reads as TGCAGTGCTAGGAGACCGGGACCCGGTGGCAATCAGCCCCAGCATTTT. Translation: CSARRPGPGGNQPQHF.

This clonotype showed up just a few times. J is TRBJ2-5 and V is TRBV5-1, with 14 bases that match TRBD2. This CDR3 is 20 amino acids long. In germline, CDR1 is SGHRS, CDR2 YFSETQ. V was clipped by 1 base and J by 5 bases; unmatched bases: 16. Here the CDR3 reads CASSLSGGLAGVGRKETQYF. The CDR3 coding sequence is TGCGCCAGCAGCTTGTCGGGGGGACTAGCGGGAGTAGGGCGTAAGGAGACCCAGTACTTC.

This clonotype was detected a few times. V gene TRBV11-2 combines with J gene TRBJ2-1, with 10 bases aligning to TRBD2. CDR1 and CDR2 from the germline V gene are SGHAT and FQNNGV. This CDR3 spans 17 amino acids. J lost 8 bases, V lost 5 bases, and 15 bases had no gene match. The DNA of the CDR3 is TGTGCCAGCAGCAGGGGAGGGTCTAGCGGGAGTATCCATGAGCAGTTCTTC. This translates into CASSRGGSSGSIHEQFF. Using reference TRBV11-2 and TRBJ2-1 for the parts outside the CDR3, the full variable domain is EAGVAQSPRYKIIEKRQSVAFWCNPISGHATLYWYQQILGQGPKLLIQFQNNGVVDDSQLPKDRFSAERLKGVDSTLKIQPAKLEDSAVYLCASSRGGSSGSIHEQFFGPGTRLTVL.

V and J are TRBV13 and TRBJ2-3, with no clear D. The CDR3 spans 15 residues. Trimming left V 2 bases short and J 2 bases short, with 11 bases between. Germline V gene sequence: CDR1 PRHDT, CDR2 FYEKMQ (reference sequence). This CDR3 reads CASSLRGPYTDTQYF. The CDR3 coding sequence is TGTGCCAGCAGCTTACGTGGCCCATACACAGATACGCAGTATTTT.

The genes are TRBV19 and TRBJ1-1; possible D gene TRBD1, 6 bases. The germline CDR1 and CDR2 sequences are LNHDA and SQIVND (reference sequence). Trimming removed 3 bases from V and 3 bases from J, with 14 bases in between. The CDR3 is 15 residues long. The CDR3 sequence is CASSIGPRGDTEAFF. CDR3 bases: TGTGCCAGTAGTATTGGGCCTAGGGGGGACACTGAAGCTTTCTTT.

The chain carries TRBV7-9 and TRBJ2-1; 8 bases fit TRBD1. CDR3 length: 15 residues. Germline trimming cut 5 bases from V and 5 bases from J; bases unmatched to any gene: 8. CDR1 and CDR2 (germline): SEHNR, FQNEAQ (reference sequence). The CDR3 loop is CASSRFGQGDNEQFF. CDR3 DNA: TGTGCCAGCAGCAGGTTTGGACAGGGTGACAATGAGCAGTTCTTC.